This T cell receptor beta chain was sequenced for a study of regulatory T cells in long-lasting Graves disease. Relying on iRepertoire HTBI primers and Arm-PCR of CDR3 regions, the team built TCR beta libraries. Authors' methods: The identification of 60 or so TRBV and over eleven TRBJ segments was made across samples. TCRdb re-called the multiplex PCR reads through MiXCR, storing one row per CDR3 protein. TCRdb, not the authors, supplied the V and J calls. Among 360,000 or so distinct CDR3 sequences listed, 15% to 20% were seen once. Time point noted: newly diagnosed GD, antithyroid drugs for less than 3 months. RNA extracted from PBMCs served as the sequencing template. EDTA tubes received around 9 milliliters of drawn peripheral blood. V lost 0 bases and J 1 base, leaving 17 bases between the germline ends. This CDR3 has 19 residues. Germline V gene lookup returns CDR1 SGHRS and CDR2 YFSETQ. Separately, the same data were catalogued under a study of T cells in Graves' hyperthyroidism and ophthalmopathy. From that report: The patients, who ranged from 18 to 65 in age, presented with newly diagnosed hyperthyroidism lasting under 2 months.

The genes are TRBV5-1 and TRBJ2-6; D may be TRBD1 (5 bases). The sequencing used peripheral blood mononuclear cells (PBMCs), collected at new diagnosis, from a patient treated with antithyroid drugs. The TCR comes from a woman aged 18-29 years with Graves disease. For the CDR3, the DNA is TGCGCCAGCAGCTTGGAGGTGGGCAGGGATCCTTCTGGGGCCAACGTCCTGACTTTC. Encoded protein: CASSLEVGRDPSGANVLTF.